One and the same sample provided the 21 T cell receptor beta chains below, sequenced in a study of T cell responses to AZD1222 COVID-19 vaccine. Using immunoSEQ multiplex PCR, the repertoire was profiled, and TCRdb retains in-frame clones only, with some absent. This sample has 200,000 to 250,000 clones, with around 94% found just once. Sequences were derived from peripheral blood, sampled 28 days after the second dose of the MenACWY control vaccine. The receptors shown here come from an adult who received the MenACWY meningococcal vaccine as a control.

The chain recombines TRBV18 with TRBJ2-3; no clear D. V dropped 0 bases and J dropped 4 bases, with 11 bases sitting between them. This CDR3 spans 15 amino acids. Germline CDR1 and CDR2: KGHSH and LQKENI. DNA for the CDR3: TGTGCCAGCTCACCACCAAACCCGCTCGCAGATACGCAGTATTTT. Translating gives CASSPPNPLADTQYF. The entire variable domain, with the rest obtained from reference TRBV18 and TRBJ2-3, is as follows: NAGVMQNPRHLVRRRGQEARLRCSPMKGHSHVYWYRQLPEEGLKFMVYLQKENIIDESGMPKERFSAEFPKEGPSILRIQQVVRGDSAAYFCASSPPNPLADTQYFGPGTRLTVL.

The chain has TRBV28 and TRBJ2-7; no definite D call. This CDR3 is built from 13 residues. Germline V gene data show CDR1 as MDHEN and CDR2 as SYDVKM. Trimming shortened V by 3 bases and J by 2 bases, and 8 bases separated the two germline ends. CDR3 coding DNA: TGTGCCAGCAGTTTTCACAGTACCTACGAGCAGTACTTC. Translated: CASSFHSTYEQYF.

The gene calls are TRBV29-1 and TRBJ1-1; the D gene is possibly TRBD1 (6 bases). V lost 6 bases to trimming and J lost 6 bases, with 11 bases between them. CDR1 is SQVTM, CDR2 ANQGSEA, per germline. The CDR3 has 11 residues. CDR3 DNA sequence: TGCAGCGTGCGAGGGGGGTCTGAAGCTTTCTTT. Translation gives CSVRGGSEAFF.

The chain couples TRBV6-5 to TRBJ2-7; D is uncertain. Germline loops: CDR1 MNHEY, CDR2 SVGAGI. The CDR3 sequence is 14 residues long. V was pared by 6 bases and J by 2 bases, with 14 bases between. CDR3 nucleotides: TGTGCCAGCAGACATGGGGTTGGGCCCTACGAGCAGTACTTC. This sequence encodes CASRHGVGPYEQYF.

V is TRBV7-9 and J is TRBJ1-2; no clear D gene. The CDR3 length is 12 residues. V was clipped by 0 bases and J by 8 bases, with 7 bases between them. The germline V gene encodes CDR1 SEHNR and CDR2 FQNEAQ (reference sequence). The CDR3: CASSLAGTGYTF. In DNA form, the CDR3 reads TGTGCCAGCAGCTTAGCGGGTACGGGCTACACCTTC.

This clone was seen a single time. The chain is built from TRBV6-5 and TRBJ2-7; TRBD1 might be the D (6 bases). There are 14 residues in the CDR3. Germline V gene data show CDR1 as MNHEY and CDR2 as SVGAGI. Trimming left V 0 bases short and J 4 bases short, with 10 bases between. The CDR3 reads CASSYSSRGYEQYF. CDR3 nucleotide sequence: TGTGCCAGCAGTTACTCATCTAGGGGGTACGAGCAGTACTTC.

The genes are TRBV29-1 and TRBJ2-3; D tentatively reads TRBD1 or TRBD2 (5 bases each). This CDR3 contains 15 residues. V was pared by 5 bases and J by 0 bases, with 15 bases between. The germline V gene encodes CDR1 SQVTM and CDR2 ANQGSEA. Here the CDR3 reads CSVTPGTVSTDTQYF. The CDR3 DNA follows: TGCAGCGTTACCCCCGGGACGGTGAGCACAGATACGCAGTATTTT.

The chain has TRBV29-1 and TRBJ1-2; the match to TRBD1 covers 7 bases. The CDR3 covers 13 residues. Unmatched junction bases numbered 9, after V lost 3 bases and J lost 8 bases. The germline CDR1 and CDR2 sequences are SQVTM and ANQGSEA. The CDR3 sequence is CSVDRTGRGGYTF. The CDR3 nucleotides are TGCAGCGTTGATCGGACAGGCCGGGGCGGCTACACCTTC. Filled out from reference TRBV29-1 and TRBJ1-2, the complete variable domain reads SAVISQKPSRDICQRGTSLTIQCQVDSQVTMMFWYRQQPGQSLTLIATANQGSEATYESGFVIDKFPISRPNLTFSTLTVSNMSPEDSSIYLCSVDRTGRGGYTFGSGTRLTVV.

In this sample, this clone turned up once. The rearrangement links TRBV30 to TRBJ2-2; D gene unclear. Trimming took off 5 bases at V and 5 bases at J, with 9 bases between the two ends. This CDR3 has 12 residues. The germline CDR1 and CDR2 sequences are GTSNPN and SVGIG (reference sequence). CDR3: CAWVDMTGELFF. In DNA form, the CDR3 reads TGTGCCTGGGTCGACATGACCGGGGAGCTGTTTTTT.

This chain connects TRBV28 to TRBJ2-7; D perhaps matches TRBD1 (6 bases). V shed 2 bases and J shed 0 bases, with 8 bases lying between them. The CDR3 consists of 14 residues. Germline CDR1 and CDR2: MDHEN and SYDVKM. CDR3: CASSLGGRSYEQYF. The DNA for the CDR3 is TGTGCCAGCAGTTTAGGGGGCCGCTCCTACGAGCAGTACTTC.

This clone was seen more than once but under ten times. V and J are TRBV5-1 and TRBJ1-6, with D possibly matching TRBD1 (5 bases). This CDR3 comprises 15 residues. Germline values: CDR1 SGHRS, CDR2 YFSETQ. The V and J ends lost 0 bases and 10 bases respectively, with 14 bases between them. CDR3 protein: CASSLAGQGGSPLHF. The CDR3 DNA reads as TGCGCCAGCAGCTTGGCGGGGCAGGGCGGCTCACCCCTCCACTTT.

This clone was seen a few times. The chain links TRBV6-2 or TRBV6-3 to TRBJ2-7, with 9 bases that match TRBD2. The ends lost 5 bases at V and 1 base at J; junction bases unmatched: 6. In germline, CDR1 is MNHEY, CDR2 SVGEGT. This CDR3 is built from 15 residues. CDR3 in DNA: TGTGCCAGCAGTCCAGGACTAGCGAGATCCTACGAGCAGTACTTC. As protein: CASSPGLARSYEQYF.

The DNA for the CDR3 is TGTGCCAGCAGCCCCACAGGGGTCCACGAGCAGTACTTC. Amino acids: CASSPTGVHEQYF. The rearrangement links TRBV7-9 to TRBJ2-7; 7 nucleotides line up with TRBD1. Germline V gene data show CDR1 as SEHNR and CDR2 as FQNEAQ (reference sequence). The ends lost 5 bases at V and 5 bases at J; junction bases unmatched: 6. The CDR3 totals 13 residues.

The rearrangement joins TRBV5-1 to TRBJ1-4, with no clear D. The germline CDR1 and CDR2 sequences are SGHRS and YFSETQ. The CDR3 extends over 16 amino acids. V was shortened by 1 base and J by 4 bases, with 14 bases between the two germline ends. CDR3 protein: CASSLLGERGNEKLFF. CDR3 coding DNA: TGCGCCAGCAGCTTGTTGGGCGAACGGGGTAATGAAAAACTGTTTTTT. The whole variable domain, remainder taken from reference TRBV5-1 and TRBJ1-4, is KAGVTQTPRYLIKTRGQQVTLSCSPISGHRSVSWYQQTPGQGLQFLFEYFSETQRNKGNFPGRFSGRQFSNSRSEMNVSTLELGDSALYLCASSLLGERGNEKLFFGSGTQLSVL.

The chain links TRBV27 to TRBJ2-1; D is possibly TRBD1 (5 bases). Trimming shortened V by 6 bases and J by 4 bases, and 19 bases separated the two germline ends. Germline CDR1 reads MNHEY; CDR2 reads SMNVEV (reference sequence). The CDR3 consists of 16 residues. The CDR3 region has the DNA TGTGCCAGCAGCCCCGCCACAGGTTTCACATACAATGAGCAGTTCTTC. As protein: CASSPATGFTYNEQFF.

Of note for this clone: Within the sample, other DNA sequences also encode this same CDR3. The CDR3 DNA sequence: TGTGCCAGCAGTTACGACAGAAACTATGGCTACACCTTC. Its translation: CASSYDRNYGYTF. The chain links TRBV6-5 to TRBJ1-2, with a possible D match to TRBD1 (5 bases). The V end lost 2 bases, the J end lost 2 bases, and 6 bases lay between the germline ends. CDR1 is MNHEY and CDR2 is SVGAGI in the germline V gene. CDR3 length: 13 residues.

The chain is built from TRBV4-1 and TRBJ1-3, with 11 bases lining up with TRBD1. Unmatched junction bases numbered 9, after V lost 5 bases and J lost 0 bases. The CDR3 runs 18 residues. Germline CDR1 is MGHRA and CDR2 is YSYEKL. The CDR3 DNA follows: TGCGCCAGCAGCTTAAGGGGACAGGGGGAAAGCTCTGGAAACACCATATATTTT. Amino acids: CASSLRGQGESSGNTIYF.

This chain joins TRBV3-1 (or the pseudogene TRBV3-2) and TRBJ1-2; D gene uncertain. The germline V and J ends were trimmed by 0 bases and 4 bases, with 9 bases remaining between them. The CDR3 loop spans 14 amino acids. Germline values: CDR1 LGHDT, CDR2 YNNKEL (reference sequence). The CDR3 here is CASSQDIGPYGYTF. CDR3 bases: TGTGCCAGCAGCCAAGATATCGGGCCCTATGGCTACACCTTC.

The rearrangement joins TRBV7-2 to TRBJ2-7, with a weak D call TRBD1 (6 bases). V lost 5 bases, J lost 1 base, and 15 bases lay in between. The CDR3 is 15 residues long. CDR1 is SGHTA and CDR2 is FQGNSA in the germline V gene. The DNA of the CDR3 is TGTGCCAGCAGCCTACATCAGGGGAAGTCCTACGAGCAGTACTTC. It codes for CASSLHQGKSYEQYF.

The chain recombines TRBV15 with TRBJ1-4; D call uncertain. The V gene's germline CDR1 is LNHNV and CDR2 YYDKDF (reference sequence). CDR3 size: 12 residues. V lost 0 bases and J lost 12, with 8 bases in between. This CDR3 reads CATSRDRRELFF. The CDR3 DNA follows: TGTGCCACCAGCAGAGATCGACGGGAACTGTTTTTT.

This sequence joins TRBV11-2 and TRBJ1-2; D unclear. Per germline, CDR1 SGHAT and CDR2 FQNNGV. The germline V and J ends were trimmed by 0 bases and 2 bases, with 10 bases remaining between them. The CDR3 runs to 15 residues. CDR3 nucleotides: TGTGCCAGCAGCTTAGATGGGCGGTTCAACTATGGCTACACCTTC. As protein: CASSLDGRFNYGYTF.